This T cell receptor beta chain was recovered during a study of T cell responses to AZD1222 COVID-19 vaccine. CDR3 size: 15 residues. CDR1 is KGHDR and CDR2 is SFDVKD in the germline V gene. With V trimmed by 6 bases and J by 8 bases, 12 bases remained unmatched. Study observations and caveats: Baseline seropositivity occurred in only a handful of AZD1222 recipients. Mapped onto spike, vaccine-associated CD4 TCRs spanned it and were dominant at 160-218 and 743-854. When two AZD1222 doses had been given, Spike-specific TCR breadth and depth rose. Donors skewed white British and female; clonal diversity was possibly underestimated.

Using immunoSEQ multiplex PCR, the repertoire was profiled, and TCRdb retains in-frame clones only, with some absent. The sample comprises roughly 120,000 clones, 90% of which are singletons, and roughly 4.2% rests with the top ten. This clone was observed once. The antigen remains unidentified. The chain has TRBV24-1 and TRBJ2-1, with TRBD2 matching 7 bases. This specimen consisted of peripheral blood, obtained 28 days after the second dose of the MenACWY control vaccine. The TCR comes from an adult who received the MenACWY meningococcal vaccine as a control. Written as DNA, the CDR3 is TGTGCCACCAGTAACTCCGGGACGGGAGGCGATGAGCAGTTCTTC. It specifies CATSNSGTGGDEQFF.